Following are 7 T cell receptor beta chains from one sample sequenced in a study of cytomegalovirus exposure and HLA in healthy donors. This table comes from immunoSEQ multiplex PCR, and its TCRdb copy is limited to in-frame clones, with some not included. The sample holds some 48,000 clones, roughly 94% seen once. Sequencing was carried out using PBMCs. These receptors all come from a woman in her late teens or twenties in good health and CMV-seropositive.

The rearrangement joins TRBV28 to TRBJ1-3; tentatively, D is TRBD1 (5 bases). The V end was cut by 6 bases, the J end by 1 base, with 13 bases between. The CDR3 spans 15 residues. The germline V gene has CDR1 MDHEN and CDR2 SYDVKM. The CDR3 region is CASRSAGTSGNTIYF. CDR3 in DNA: TGTGCCAGCAGGTCGGCCGGGACTTCTGGAAACACCATATATTTT.

The chain employs TRBV5-1 and TRBJ2-1; 12 bases are shared with TRBD2. V lost 4 bases and J lost 7; bases outside the gene matches: 6. Germline CDR1 is SGHRS and CDR2 is YFSETQ. The CDR3 length is 15 residues. CDR3: CASSGGLAGSNEQFF. CDR3 nucleotides: TGCGCCAGCAGCGGGGGACTAGCGGGTTCTAATGAGCAGTTCTTC.

V and J are TRBV29-1 and TRBJ2-3; 7 nucleotides align to TRBD2. The CDR3 totals 12 residues. Germline values: CDR1 SQVTM, CDR2 ANQGSEA. With 8 bases clipped from V and 4 bases from J, the junction kept 6 bases outside the gene matches. The CDR3 nucleotides read TGCAGCTCAACTCGGGGGGCAGATACGCAGTATTTT. This codes for CSSTRGADTQYF.

This clone was detected only once. The CDR3 reads CASGSTRADLNEQFF. In nucleotides, the CDR3 is TGTGCTAGTGGTTCCACTAGGGCAGACCTCAATGAGCAGTTCTTC. This chain connects TRBV12-5 to TRBJ2-1; maybe TRBD2 (5 bases). Germline values: CDR1 LGHNT, CDR2 FRNRAP. CDR3 size: 15 residues. Trimming left V 4 bases short and J 6 bases short, with 16 bases between.

The chain carries TRBV7-9 and TRBJ1-5; perhaps TRBD1 as D (5 bases). Looked up from germline, CDR1 is SEHNR and CDR2 is FQNEAQ (reference sequence). Trimming left V 1 base short and J 1 base short, with 11 bases between. The CDR3 is made up of 16 amino acids. For the CDR3, the DNA is TGTGCCAGCAGCTTAGTAGGGGTTGGGAGCAATCAGCCCCAGCATTTT. It translates to CASSLVGVGSNQPQHF.

V and J are TRBV7-2 and TRBJ1-5, with D possibly matching TRBD1 (6 bases). V was trimmed by 7 bases and J by 7 bases, leaving 17 bases between them. Looked up from germline, CDR1 is SGHTA and CDR2 is FQGNSA. The CDR3 has 14 residues. This CDR3 reads CASTLRGGGQPQHF. DNA of the CDR3: TGTGCCAGCACCCTCCGTGGGGGCGGGCAGCCCCAGCATTTT. Full variable domain (outside the CDR3, taken from reference TRBV7-2 and TRBJ1-5): GAGVSQSPSNKVTEKGKDVELRCDPISGHTALYWYRQSLGQGLEFLIYFQGNSAPDKSGLPSDRFSAERTGGSVSTLTIQRTQQEDSAVYLCASTLRGGGQPQHFGDGTRLSIL.

The V and J genes are TRBV6-4 and TRBJ2-3, with D maybe TRBD2 (5 bases). This CDR3 is 14 amino acids long. V was trimmed by 4 bases and J by 1 base, leaving 9 bases between them. CDR1 MRHNA and CDR2 SNTAGT come from the germline V gene. The CDR3 loop reads CASSALLGTDTQYF. CDR3 in DNA: TGTGCCAGCAGTGCACTACTAGGCACAGATACGCAGTATTTT.